A single sample is the source of the 32 T cell receptor beta chains below, sequenced in a study of CD8+CD57+ T cells in acquired aplastic anemia. Genomic DNA constituted the template upon which TCR beta VDJ and CDR3 profiling was performed. TCRdb re-called the reads through MiXCR, storing one row per CDR3 protein. The table has over 250,000 distinct CDR3 sequences, 45% to 65% seen once. In patients chosen for sequencing, flow cytometry had shown CD8+CD57+ cell expansion. The material sequenced was sorted CD4+, CD8+, or CD8+CD57+ T cells (not recorded which) from PBMCs. The receptor source for this set is a human donor with aplastic anemia.

The rearrangement links TRBV20-1 to TRBJ2-3; no clear D. The germline gives CDR1 DFQATT, CDR2 SNEGSKA (reference sequence). This CDR3 comprises 14 residues. V was cut by 3 bases and J by 4 bases, with 14 bases left in between. The CDR3 DNA follows: TGCAGTGCTAGTATTAGCTTCGGTCCAGATACGCAGTATTTT. It translates to CSASISFGPDTQYF.

This clonotype was observed a few times. The chain couples TRBV20-1 to TRBJ2-5; D is unresolved. Per germline, CDR1 DFQATT and CDR2 SNEGSKA (reference sequence). V lost 6 bases and J lost 5, with 22 bases in between. There are 15 residues in the CDR3. CDR3 residues: CSADIRGDPKETQYF. CDR3 DNA sequence: TGCAGTGCCGACATTCGTGGCGATCCAAAGGAGACCCAGTACTTC.

The rearrangement uses TRBV7-3 and TRBJ1-1, with 8 bases matching TRBD1. Losses at the gene ends were 5 bases for V and 7 bases for J; bases not matched to a gene: 6. The CDR3 has 13 residues. Germline-derived CDR1 and CDR2 are SGHTA and FQGTGA. As DNA, the CDR3 is TGTGCCAGCAGCAGGACAGGGAAAAATGAAGCTTTCTTT. Protein sequence: CASSRTGKNEAFF. Based on the CDR3 plus reference TRBV7-3 and TRBJ1-1, the full variable domain is GAGVSQTPSNKVTEKGKYVELRCDPISGHTALYWYRQSLGQGPEFLIYFQGTGAADDSGLPNDRFFAVRPEGSVSTLKIQRTERGDSAVYLCASSRTGKNEAFFGQGTRLTVV.

The chain combines TRBV13 with TRBJ2-5; tentatively, D is TRBD1 (6 bases). Germline assignment: CDR1 PRHDT and CDR2 FYEKMQ (reference sequence). This CDR3 region has 15 residues. V gave up 5 bases and J gave up 3 bases, with 16 bases separating them. CDR3: CASSEQGLGEETQYF. The CDR3 bases are TGTGCCAGCAGCGAACAGGGTCTTGGTGAAGAGACCCAGTACTTC.

The chain recombines TRBV5-5 with TRBJ2-7; 7 bases agree with TRBD2. Germline values: CDR1 SGHKS, CDR2 YYEKEE (reference sequence). CDR3 length: 14 residues. Trimming cost V 2 bases and J 2 bases; bases outside gene matches: 4. Here the CDR3 DNA reads TGTGCCAGCAGCTTAGCTAGCGGCCCCTACGAGCAGTACTTC. Translation: CASSLASGPYEQYF.

The V and J genes are TRBV19 and TRBJ2-3, with TRBD2 identical over 11 bases. Germline V lookup: CDR1 LNHDA, CDR2 SQIVND (reference sequence). V dropped 5 bases and J dropped 4; count of bases not matched to a gene: 5. This CDR3 has 15 residues. The CDR3 loop reads CASSPRLAGSDTQYF. The CDR3 coding sequence is TGTGCCAGTAGTCCTCGACTAGCGGGGTCAGATACGCAGTATTTT.

The J gene is TRBJ2-7, the V gene TRBV7-8, with 7 bases identical to TRBD1. The CDR3 consists of 16 residues. Germline CDR1 SGHVS, CDR2 FQNEAQ. V was clipped by 1 base and J by 1 base; unmatched bases: 7. Written as DNA, the CDR3 is TGTGCCAGCAGCTTAGTTGAGGGGGCGAGATCCTACGAGCAGTACTTC. It translates to CASSLVEGARSYEQYF. Filled out from reference TRBV7-8 and TRBJ2-7, the complete variable domain reads GAGVSQSPRYKVAKRGQDVALRCDPISGHVSLFWYQQALGQGPEFLTYFQNEAQLDKSGLPSDRFFAERPEGSVSTLKIQRTQQEDSAVYLCASSLVEGARSYEQYFGPGTRLTVT.

The genes are TRBV7-9 and TRBJ1-6; D possibly corresponds to TRBD1 (5 bases). CDR3 length equals 14 residues. The germline gives CDR1 SEHNR, CDR2 FQNEAQ (reference sequence). Trimming stripped 0 bases from V and 9 bases from J, with 9 bases between. The CDR3 DNA sequence: TGTGCCAGCAGCTTAGCGCAAAGGGGTTCACCCCTCCACTTT. Translating gives CASSLAQRGSPLHF.

The CDR3 here is CASSINRAGELFF. Here the CDR3 DNA reads TGTGCCAGTAGTATTAACAGGGCCGGGGAGCTGTTTTTT. The gene calls are TRBV19 and TRBJ2-2, with D perhaps TRBD1 (6 bases). CDR3 length: 13 amino acids. CDR1 is LNHDA, CDR2 SQIVND, per germline (reference sequence). V shed 3 bases and J shed 6 bases, with 8 bases lying between them.

This clonotype was observed at least ten times. The gene calls are TRBV20-1 and TRBJ2-1, with D tentatively TRBD2 (6 bases). The length of the CDR3 is 15 residues. Germline V CDR1 and CDR2: DFQATT, SNEGSKA (reference sequence). V dropped 6 bases and J dropped 6 bases, with 21 bases sitting between them. CDR3 sequence: CSAANSGPSGNEQFF. CDR3 sequence (DNA): TGCAGTGCCGCGAATAGCGGACCCTCAGGCAATGAGCAGTTCTTC.

The rearrangement links TRBV20-1 to TRBJ2-7; 9 bases match TRBD2. Germline V gene data show CDR1 as DFQATT and CDR2 as SNEGSKA (reference sequence). J was trimmed by 5 bases and V by 3 bases; bases with no gene match: 5. There are 13 residues in the CDR3. Written as DNA, the CDR3 is TGCAGTGCTAGTGGGACTAGCAGTAACGAGCAGTACTTC. As protein: CSASGTSSNEQYF.

The chain has TRBV9 and TRBJ1-1, with TRBD1 matching over 12 bases. CDR1 is SGDLS, CDR2 YYNGEE, per germline. V shed 3 bases, J shed 1 base, and the junction held 4 bases outside the gene matches. CDR3 length: 16 amino acids. In DNA form, the CDR3 reads TGTGCCAGCAGCGCGGGACAGGGGGCCTGGAACACTGAAGCTTTCTTT. It yields the protein CASSAGQGAWNTEAFF.

This chain links TRBV19 with TRBJ2-3; possibly TRBD1 or TRBD2 for D (6 bases each). Trimming left V 2 bases short and J 0 bases short, with 15 bases between. From germline, CDR1 is LNHDA and CDR2 SQIVND (reference sequence). CDR3 size: 17 residues. In DNA, the CDR3 is TGTGCCAGTAGTATAAGGGCCGGGGGCGGTAGCACAGATACGCAGTATTTT. It specifies CASSIRAGGGSTDTQYF. Variable domain in full (rest from reference TRBV19 and TRBJ2-3): DGGITQSPKYLFRKEGQNVTLSCEQNLNHDAMYWYRQDPGQGLRLIYYSQIVNDFQKGDIAEGYSVSREKKESFPLTVTSAQKNPTAFYLCASSIRAGGGSTDTQYFGPGTRLTVL.

This sequence joins TRBV7-4 and TRBJ2-3; no clear D gene. V was shortened by 4 bases and J by 0 bases, with 8 bases between the two germline ends. Germline CDR1 and CDR2: SGHVT and SQSDAQ. This CDR3 comprises 14 residues. This CDR3 reads CASSSQSSTDTQYF. For the CDR3, the DNA is TGTGCCAGCAGCTCCCAAAGTAGCACAGATACGCAGTATTTT.

This clonotype was seen repeatedly, ten times or more. This chain connects TRBV12-3 or TRBV12-4 to TRBJ1-2, with a weak D call TRBD1 (6 bases). This CDR3 contains 13 residues. The V and J ends lost 1 base and 7 bases respectively, with 10 bases between them. The CDR3 spells CASSLEQGFGYTF. CDR3 DNA: TGTGCCAGCAGTTTAGAACAGGGCTTTGGCTACACCTTC.

This rearrangement joins TRBV7-9 to TRBJ2-7, with D perhaps matching TRBD1 (5 bases). The germline V gene has CDR1 SEHNR and CDR2 FQNEAQ (reference sequence). The CDR3 loop spans 14 amino acids. Trimming removed 1 base from V and 3 bases from J, with 10 bases in between. For the CDR3, the DNA is TGTGCCAGCAGCTTAGGGGCAGGGAACTACGAGCAGTACTTC. The encoded protein is CASSLGAGNYEQYF.

The sample holds many counts of this clonotype. This sequence joins TRBV11-3 and TRBJ2-1; 8 bases are a match to TRBD2. The V segment lost 8 bases and the J segment 9 bases; nucleotides outside the gene matches: 9. The CDR3 has 13 amino acids. Germline V gene lookup returns CDR1 SGHNT and CDR2 YENEEA. This chain's CDR3 is CASSWSGSSEQFF. In DNA form, the CDR3 reads TGTGCCAGCTCGTGGAGCGGGAGTAGTGAGCAGTTCTTC.

The V gene is TRBV7-9, the J gene TRBJ2-7; TRBD2 is a possible D gene (5 bases). Germline CDR1 reads SEHNR; CDR2 reads FQNEAQ (reference sequence). The CDR3 has 13 residues. Trimming removed 7 bases from V and 4 bases from J, with 14 bases in between. The CDR3 DNA reads as TGTGCCAGCAAAATGGGAGAGGGTTACGAGCAGTACTTC. Amino acids: CASKMGEGYEQYF.

The sample holds many counts of this clonotype. J is TRBJ2-2 and V is TRBV7-9; 9 bases are a match to TRBD1. The CDR3 loop spans 18 amino acids. The J segment lost 0 bases and the V segment lost 6 bases, leaving 11 bases of the junction unmatched. Germline-derived CDR1 and CDR2 are SEHNR and FQNEAQ (reference sequence). CDR3 region: CASRRWAGDRANTGELFF. Written as DNA, the CDR3 is TGTGCCAGCAGACGATGGGCCGGGGACAGGGCGAACACCGGGGAGCTGTTTTTT.

The chain uses TRBV7-3 and TRBJ2-1; TRBD2 matches 9 bases. Germline V gene lookup returns CDR1 SGHTA and CDR2 FQGTGA. The junction had 7 bases not matched to a gene; V was cut back by 5 bases and J by 2 bases. This CDR3 comprises 16 residues. The DNA of the CDR3 is TGTGCCAGCAGCGTCCGCGGGGGGGCGGCCTACAATGAGCAGTTCTTC. This translates into CASSVRGGAAYNEQFF.

The rearrangement uses TRBV4-1 and TRBJ2-3; D call uncertain. With 2 bases removed from V and 1 base from J, the gap between germline ends came to 13 bases. Looked up from germline, CDR1 is MGHRA and CDR2 is YSYEKL. The CDR3 length is 16 residues. CDR3 DNA: TGCGCCAGCAGCCAAATGTTGACCGAACGCACAGATACGCAGTATTTT. Translating gives CASSQMLTERTDTQYF.

This clonotype was seen only a few times. The J gene is TRBJ2-3, the V gene TRBV7-2; 10 bases are shared with TRBD2. The ends lost 5 bases at V and 2 bases at J; junction bases unmatched: 7. Per the germline V gene, CDR1 is SGHTA and CDR2 is FQGNSA. The CDR3 runs 16 residues. CDR3 DNA: TGTGCCAGCAGCCAGATAGCGGGAGGCATCACAGATACGCAGTATTTT. This sequence encodes CASSQIAGGITDTQYF.

This clonotype was detected once. The chain links TRBV9 to TRBJ1-1, with TRBD1 matching over 7 bases. This CDR3 comprises 13 residues. Germline trimming cut 6 bases from V and 4 bases from J; bases unmatched to any gene: 6. Germline values: CDR1 SGDLS, CDR2 YYNGEE. The CDR3 sequence: CASTAQGGTEAFF. The CDR3 DNA is TGTGCCAGCACCGCCCAGGGGGGCACTGAAGCTTTCTTT.

At least ten counts were recorded for this clonotype. The chain couples TRBV24-1 to TRBJ2-5; 7 nucleotides align to TRBD1. The CDR3 totals 16 residues. Germline values: CDR1 KGHDR, CDR2 SFDVKD. J was trimmed by 3 bases and V by 1 base; bases with no gene match: 7. The CDR3 protein is CATSDLGTTGKETQYF. The CDR3 bases are TGTGCCACCAGTGATTTAGGGACGACAGGGAAAGAGACCCAGTACTTC.

Turning to this clonotype: A much bigger clone sits one base away, suggesting this may be a read error. V is TRBV5-1 and J is TRBJ2-1; TRBD2 might be the D (5 bases). This CDR3 has 16 residues. The germline V gene has CDR1 SGHRS and CDR2 YFSETQ. The CDR3 reads CASSQDTGNSYDEQFF. In nucleotides, the CDR3 is TGCGCCAGCAGCCAAGATACCGGGAACTCCTACGATGAGCAGTTCTTC.

The J gene is TRBJ2-7, the V gene TRBV20-1; 9 bases fit TRBD2. Per germline, CDR1 DFQATT and CDR2 SNEGSKA (reference sequence). The V and J ends lost 1 base and 6 bases, in that order; junction bases with no gene match: 7. This CDR3 region has 14 residues. Here the CDR3 reads CSARALAGIPEQYF. As DNA, the CDR3 is TGCAGTGCTAGAGCGCTAGCGGGAATCCCCGAGCAGTACTTC.

V usage is TRBV19 and J usage is TRBJ2-2; D gene ambiguous. V was trimmed by 3 bases and J by 0 bases, leaving 14 bases between them. Germline CDR1 LNHDA, CDR2 SQIVND (reference sequence). The CDR3 consists of 17 residues. The CDR3: CASSILSMSANTGELFF. In DNA form, the CDR3 reads TGTGCCAGTAGTATCTTGAGTATGTCTGCGAACACCGGGGAGCTGTTTTTT. Supplemented by reference TRBV19 and TRBJ2-2, the full variable domain reads DGGITQSPKYLFRKEGQNVTLSCEQNLNHDAMYWYRQDPGQGLRLIYYSQIVNDFQKGDIAEGYSVSREKKESFPLTVTSAQKNPTAFYLCASSILSMSANTGELFFGEGSRLTVL.

The V call is TRBV9, the J call TRBJ1-2; D is uncertain. This CDR3 spans 14 amino acids. Between the trimmed V and J ends, which lost 4 bases and 2 bases, there was a span of 12 bases. The germline V gene has CDR1 SGDLS and CDR2 YYNGEE. CDR3 loop: CASSSTESNYGYTF. The CDR3 region has the DNA TGTGCCAGCAGCTCGACTGAGTCGAACTATGGCTACACCTTC.

This chain uses TRBV7-9 with TRBJ2-2; tentative D call: TRBD2 (5 bases). The CDR3 has 14 amino acids. Germline V gene sequence: CDR1 SEHNR, CDR2 FQNEAQ (reference sequence). V lost 7 bases and J lost 4, with 13 bases in between. As DNA, the CDR3 is TGTGCCAGCATCCCCGGGGTTCGCACCGGGGAGCTGTTTTTT. Protein sequence: CASIPGVRTGELFF.

The chain is built from TRBV2 and TRBJ2-3, with D unresolved. CDR3 length equals 14 residues. The germline CDR1 and CDR2 sequences are SNHLY and FYNNEI. The V gene lost 4 bases and the J gene lost 8 bases, with 16 bases spanning the gap. The CDR3 coding sequence is TGTGCCAGCAGTGGAGGCTTCAGCGCAGGTACGCAGTATTTT. Encoded protein: CASSGGFSAGTQYF.

This chain joins TRBV5-1 and TRBJ1-1, with a possible D match to TRBD1 (6 bases). Germline V gene data show CDR1 as SGHRS and CDR2 as YFSETQ. CDR3 length: 15 amino acids. Between the trimmed V and J ends, which lost 2 bases and 5 bases, there was a span of 16 bases. CDR3 sequence: CASSLRTAPGTEAFF. The CDR3 DNA is TGCGCCAGCAGCTTAAGGACAGCGCCGGGTACTGAAGCTTTCTTT.

This clonotype has a count of ten or more. The V call is TRBV3-1, the J call TRBJ1-4; 7 bases line up with TRBD1. V shed 3 bases, J shed 8 bases, and the junction held 9 bases outside the gene matches. Looked up from germline, CDR1 is LGHDT and CDR2 is YNNKEL (reference sequence). The CDR3 totals 15 residues. The CDR3 DNA reads as TGTGCCAGCAGCCACCGACAGGGAAGGGCCGAAAAACTGTTTTTT. Protein product: CASSHRQGRAEKLFF.